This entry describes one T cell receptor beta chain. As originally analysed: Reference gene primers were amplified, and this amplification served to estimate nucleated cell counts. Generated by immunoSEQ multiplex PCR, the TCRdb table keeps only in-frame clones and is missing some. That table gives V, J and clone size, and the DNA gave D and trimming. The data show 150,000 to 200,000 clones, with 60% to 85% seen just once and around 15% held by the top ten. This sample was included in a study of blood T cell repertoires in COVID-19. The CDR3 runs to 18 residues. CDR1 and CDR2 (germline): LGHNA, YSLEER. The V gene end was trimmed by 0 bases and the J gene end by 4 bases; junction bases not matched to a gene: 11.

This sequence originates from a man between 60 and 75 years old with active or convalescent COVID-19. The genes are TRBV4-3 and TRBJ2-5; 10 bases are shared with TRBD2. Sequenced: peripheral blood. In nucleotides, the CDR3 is TGCGCCAGCAGCCAAGACCCGCCAGCGGGAGGGCCTAGAGAGACCCAGTACTTC. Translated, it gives CASSQDPPAGGPRETQYF.